Listed here is a single T cell receptor beta chain. The junction differs from germline at one of its ends, possibly a read error. The data were taken from a study of OX40 agonist ivuxolimab in advanced cancers. Assay: immunoSEQ multiplex PCR; the TCRdb copy retains only in-frame clones and omits some. The sample includes roughly 68,000 clones, 80% to 90% seen only once; the top ten take around 8.2%. Germline V gives CDR1 SGHTA, CDR2 FQGNSA. This CDR3 region has 14 residues. The material sequenced was CD4+ or CD8+ T cells sorted from blood, taken in a trial of the OX40 agonist ivuxolimab. This chain connects TRBV7-2 to TRBJ1-5; D remains ambiguous. This clonotype originated in an adult with an advanced solid tumor such as melanoma, head and neck, liver or kidney cancer. The CDR3, as DNA: TGTGCCAGCAGCCGCGACCGTAGCTATCAGCCCCAGCATTTT. This gives the protein CASSRDRSYQPQHF.